The rows below give T cell receptor beta chains drawn from one sample of a study of blood T cell repertoires in COVID-19. Repertoires were generated with immunoSEQ multiplex PCR, while TCRdb's copy carries only in-frame clones and drops some. Here the sample spans approximately 97,000 clones, roughly 86% being singletons. Sequenced input: peripheral blood. These TCRs come from a man between 45 and 60 years old with active or convalescent COVID-19. The CDR3 runs from the conserved cysteine through the conserved F or W. The D gene is left open where the match is weak. Some rows have no size entry. The others give once, few or many, or a class for an expanded clone.

CDR3 protein: CSVDRDIDNYGYTF
CDR3 DNA: TGCAGCGTTGACCGGGACATTGATAACTATGGCTACACCTTC
clone size: .
V gene: TRBV29-1
D gene: .
J gene: TRBJ1-2

CDR3 protein: CASSGDRRYEQYF
CDR3 DNA: TGCGCCAGCAGCGGGGACAGGCGGTACGAGCAGTACTTC
clone size: .
V gene: TRBV5-1
D gene: TRBD1
J gene: TRBJ2-7

CDR3 protein: CASSLMQGEVEKLFF
CDR3 DNA: TGTGCCAGCAGTCTTATGCAGGGCGAGGTTGAAAAACTGTTTTTT
clone size: .
V gene: TRBV7-2
D gene: .
J gene: TRBJ1-4

CDR3 protein: CASSQDLGGTEGSYEQYF
CDR3 DNA: TGCGCCAGCAGCCAAGACTTGGGGGGGACCGAGGGTTCCTACGAGCAGTACTTC
clone size: .
V gene: TRBV4-1
D gene: TRBD2
J gene: TRBJ2-7

CDR3 protein: CASSAQTGVQETQYF
CDR3 DNA: TGTGCCAGCAGCGCCCAGACAGGGGTGCAAGAGACCCAGTACTTC
clone size: .
V gene: TRBV4-2
D gene: TRBD1
J gene: TRBJ2-5

CDR3 protein: CASGFGQSLYGYTF
CDR3 DNA: TGTGCTAGTGGTTTTGGACAGTCCCTCTATGGCTACACCTTC
clone size: .
V gene: TRBV12-5
D gene: .
J gene: TRBJ1-2

CDR3 protein: CASSFPTGPSEQYF
CDR3 DNA: TGTGCCAGCAGTTTCCCCACAGGGCCCAGCGAGCAGTACTTC
clone size: .
V gene: TRBV6-2/TRBV6-3
D gene: .
J gene: TRBJ2-7

CDR3 protein: CASSQGVDQPQHF
CDR3 DNA: TGTGCCAGCAGCCAGGGAGTCGATCAGCCCCAGCATTTT
clone size: once
V gene: TRBV3-1/TRBV3-2
D gene: .
J gene: TRBJ1-5

CDR3 protein: CASSPAVRGGRGYTF
CDR3 DNA: TGTGCCAGCAGTCCGGCCGTTAGGGGGGGGCGAGGCTACACCTTC
clone size: .
V gene: TRBV27
D gene: .
J gene: TRBJ1-2

CDR3 protein: CASSWTGPTGELFF
CDR3 DNA: TGTGCCAGCAGCTGGACAGGGCCCACCGGGGAGCTGTTTTTT
clone size: .
V gene: TRBV7-9
D gene: TRBD1
J gene: TRBJ2-2

CDR3 protein: CASSPLSTGLAGNTIYF
CDR3 DNA: TGTGCCAGCTCACCACTATCAACAGGCCTCGCGGGAAACACCATATATTTT
clone size: .
V gene: TRBV18
D gene: .
J gene: TRBJ1-3

CDR3 protein: CASSLRANEKLFF
CDR3 DNA: TGTGCCAGCAGTTTACGCGCTAATGAAAAACTGTTTTTT
clone size: .
V gene: TRBV27
D gene: .
J gene: TRBJ1-4

CDR3 protein: CASSPASGGTDTQYF
CDR3 DNA: TGTGCCAGCTCACCAGCTAGCGGGGGGACAGATACGCAGTATTTT
clone size: .
V gene: TRBV18
D gene: TRBD2
J gene: TRBJ2-3

CDR3 protein: CASSRTTGQGEQFF
CDR3 DNA: TGTGCCAGCAGCCGGACAACCGGCCAGGGTGAGCAGTTCTTC
clone size: .
V gene: TRBV11-1
D gene: .
J gene: TRBJ2-1

CDR3 protein: CASSPPGLNYGYTF
CDR3 DNA: TGTGCCAGCTCACCCCCGGGACTGAACTATGGCTACACCTTC
clone size: .
V gene: TRBV18
D gene: .
J gene: TRBJ1-2

CDR3 protein: CASSFSDTQYF
CDR3 DNA: TGTGCCAGCAGCTTCTCAGATACGCAGTATTTT
clone size: .
V gene: TRBV7-9
D gene: .
J gene: TRBJ2-3

CDR3 protein: CASSLGAGPQETQYF
CDR3 DNA: TGTGCCAGCAGCTTGGGCGCAGGCCCACAAGAGACCCAGTACTTC
clone size: .
V gene: TRBV5-5
D gene: .
J gene: TRBJ2-5

CDR3 protein: CASSIGVSGANVLTF
CDR3 DNA: TGTGCCAGTAGTATCGGGGTCTCTGGGGCCAACGTCCTGACTTTC
clone size: once
V gene: TRBV19
D gene: .
J gene: TRBJ2-6

CDR3 protein: CASSTSGGRGETQYF
CDR3 DNA: TGTGCCAGCAGTACTAGCGGGGGGCGAGGGGAGACCCAGTACTTC
clone size: .
V gene: TRBV6-5
D gene: TRBD2
J gene: TRBJ2-5

CDR3 protein: CASSLGAGVGETQYF
CDR3 DNA: TGTGCCAGCAGCTTAGGCGCAGGGGTGGGAGAGACCCAGTACTTC
clone size: .
V gene: TRBV7-9
D gene: .
J gene: TRBJ2-5

CDR3 protein: CASSIQGGSDTQYF
CDR3 DNA: TGTGCCAGTAGTATTCAGGGTGGATCAGATACGCAGTATTTT
clone size: .
V gene: TRBV19
D gene: .
J gene: TRBJ2-3

CDR3 protein: CATTSGANVLTF
CDR3 DNA: TGTGCCACTACCTCTGGGGCCAACGTCCTGACTTTC
clone size: .
V gene: TRBV19
D gene: .
J gene: TRBJ2-6

CDR3 protein: CASSLVPGLYEQYF
CDR3 DNA: TGTGCCAGCAGCTTAGTCCCGGGACTGTACGAGCAGTACTTC
clone size: .
V gene: TRBV7-4
D gene: .
J gene: TRBJ2-7

CDR3 protein: CASIGRQGGTGELFF
CDR3 DNA: TGTGCCAGTATAGGTCGGCAGGGGGGCACCGGGGAGCTGTTTTTT
clone size: .
V gene: TRBV19
D gene: .
J gene: TRBJ2-2

CDR3 protein: CASSWGQGLDAEAFF
CDR3 DNA: TGTGCCAGCAGTTGGGGACAGGGACTGGACGCTGAAGCTTTCTTT
clone size: .
V gene: TRBV27
D gene: TRBD1
J gene: TRBJ1-1

CDR3 protein: CAWSSTGDTGELFF
CDR3 DNA: TGTGCCTGGAGTTCCACAGGAGACACCGGGGAGCTGTTTTTT
clone size: .
V gene: TRBV30
D gene: .
J gene: TRBJ2-2

CDR3 protein: CASSLLRGFNQPQHF
CDR3 DNA: TGTGCCAGCAGCTTACTCAGGGGGTTCAATCAGCCCCAGCATTTT
clone size: .
V gene: TRBV7-8
D gene: TRBD1
J gene: TRBJ1-5

CDR3 protein: CASSLDTGGLSGANVLTF
CDR3 DNA: TGTGCCAGCAGCTTAGATACAGGGGGCCTCTCTGGGGCCAACGTCCTGACTTTC
clone size: .
V gene: TRBV11-2
D gene: TRBD1
J gene: TRBJ2-6

CDR3 protein: CASSASLAGGDEQYF
CDR3 DNA: TGTGCCAGCAGCGCATCACTAGCGGGGGGCGACGAGCAGTACTTC
clone size: .
V gene: TRBV9
D gene: TRBD2
J gene: TRBJ2-7

CDR3 protein: CAGSRVRDQPQHF
CDR3 DNA: TGTGCCGGAAGCAGGGTAAGAGATCAGCCCCAGCATTTT
clone size: .
V gene: TRBV2
D gene: .
J gene: TRBJ1-5

CDR3 protein: CASSFNRGSGANVLTF
CDR3 DNA: TGTGCCAGCAGTTTTAACAGGGGGTCTGGGGCCAACGTCCTGACTTTC
clone size: .
V gene: TRBV28
D gene: TRBD1
J gene: TRBJ2-6

CDR3 protein: CAWSAKGTSSYEQYF
CDR3 DNA: TGTGCCTGGAGTGCCAAGGGCACTAGCAGCTACGAGCAGTACTTC
clone size: .
V gene: TRBV30
D gene: .
J gene: TRBJ2-7

CDR3 protein: CASSGAGWDTQYF
CDR3 DNA: TGTGCCAGCAGCGGGGCGGGGTGGGATACGCAGTATTTT
clone size: .
V gene: TRBV7-9
D gene: .
J gene: TRBJ2-3

CDR3 protein: CASSQAGQETQYF
CDR3 DNA: TGTGCCAGCAGCCAAGCGGGGCAAGAGACCCAGTACTTC
clone size: .
V gene: TRBV3-1/TRBV3-2
D gene: .
J gene: TRBJ2-5

CDR3 protein: CASSLGAGTKETQYF
CDR3 DNA: TGCGCCAGCAGCTTGGGGGCGGGGACCAAAGAGACCCAGTACTTC
clone size: .
V gene: TRBV5-1
D gene: .
J gene: TRBJ2-5

CDR3 protein: CASTPGTGGYNEQFF
CDR3 DNA: TGTGCCAGTACTCCCGGGACAGGGGGCTACAATGAGCAGTTCTTC
clone size: .
V gene: TRBV19
D gene: TRBD1
J gene: TRBJ2-1

CDR3 protein: CASSTQGGTSPLHF
CDR3 DNA: TGTGCCAGCAGTACACAGGGTGGGACTTCACCCCTCCACTTT
clone size: .
V gene: TRBV2
D gene: .
J gene: TRBJ1-6

CDR3 protein: CASTSDSNYGYTF
CDR3 DNA: TGTGCCAGTACCTCGGACAGCAACTATGGCTACACCTTC
clone size: .
V gene: TRBV19
D gene: .
J gene: TRBJ1-2

CDR3 protein: CATSETTGGTQPQHF
CDR3 DNA: TGTGCCACCAGTGAAACTACAGGGGGCACTCAGCCCCAGCATTTT
clone size: .
V gene: TRBV24-1
D gene: TRBD1
J gene: TRBJ1-5

CDR3 protein: CASRGQASGANVLTF
CDR3 DNA: TGTGCCAGCAGAGGACAAGCCTCTGGGGCCAACGTCCTGACTTTC
clone size: .
V gene: TRBV6-6
D gene: .
J gene: TRBJ2-6

CDR3 protein: CATSDSHGLAADTQYF
CDR3 DNA: TGTGCCACCAGTGATTCTCACGGACTAGCAGCAGATACGCAGTATTTT
clone size: .
V gene: TRBV24-1
D gene: TRBD2
J gene: TRBJ2-3

CDR3 protein: CASSQVGTGGLGKNIQYF
CDR3 DNA: TGCGCCAGCAGCCAAGTGGGGACAGGAGGACTTGGCAAAAACATTCAGTACTTC
clone size: .
V gene: TRBV4-1
D gene: TRBD1
J gene: TRBJ2-4

CDR3 protein: CASSLGATSGGDTDTQYF
CDR3 DNA: TGCGCCAGCAGCTTGGGTGCAACTAGCGGGGGGGACACAGATACGCAGTATTTT
clone size: once
V gene: TRBV5-1
D gene: TRBD2
J gene: TRBJ2-3

CDR3 protein: CASSDPGQGSYEQYF
CDR3 DNA: TGTGCCAGCAGTGATCCGGGACAGGGGAGTTACGAGCAGTACTTC
clone size: .
V gene: TRBV27
D gene: TRBD1
J gene: TRBJ2-7

CDR3 protein: CATSDPDSGGAGEQFF
CDR3 DNA: TGTGCCACCAGTGACCCGGATAGCGGGGGGGCCGGGGAGCAGTTCTTC
clone size: .
V gene: TRBV24-1
D gene: TRBD2
J gene: TRBJ2-1